The rows below give T cell receptor beta chains drawn from one sample of a study of blood T cell repertoires in COVID-19. Only in-frame clones appear in the TCRdb table, and some are missing; sequencing was by immunoSEQ multiplex PCR. Of 90,000 to 110,000 clones in the sample, 65% to 90% were seen once. Sample: peripheral blood. These receptors all come from a man aged 50 or older with acute or convalescent COVID-19. The CDR3 runs from the conserved cysteine through the conserved F or W. The D gene is left open where the match is weak. Expanded clones are given a class, and other clones once, few, many or no size at all.

>TRBV19|.|TRBD1|TRBJ1-1
CASSNDRGRAEAFF
TGTGCCAGTAGTAATGACAGGGGTCGCGCTGAAGCTTTCTTT
>TRBV12-5|.|TRBD2|TRBJ2-3
CASGLVITSSGEDTQYF
TGTGCTAGTGGTTTGGTAATAACTAGTAGCGGGGAAGATACGCAGTATTTT
>TRBV2|.|.|TRBJ2-2
CASRVTENTGELFF
TGTGCCAGCAGGGTGACAGAGAACACCGGGGAGCTGTTTTTT
>TRBV19|.|.|TRBJ2-4
CASSPSPTAGIQYF
TGTGCCAGTAGCCCCTCCCCGACAGCGGGCATTCAGTACTTC
>TRBV6-5|.|.|TRBJ1-3
CASSYSGRSAGNTIYF
TGTGCCAGCAGTTACAGTGGGAGGTCGGCTGGAAACACCATATATTTT
>TRBV27|.|.|TRBJ1-4
CASSLIWGANEKLFF
TGTGCCAGCAGTTTAATCTGGGGAGCTAATGAAAAACTGTTTTTT
>TRBV20-1|few|TRBD2|TRBJ2-3
CSASSVKRESFTDTQYF
TGCAGTGCTAGTTCTGTGAAGCGGGAGAGTTTCACAGATACGCAGTATTTT
>TRBV6-5|.|TRBD1|TRBJ1-5
CASSTGVSNQPQHF
TGTGCCAGTTCGACAGGGGTGAGCAATCAGCCCCAGCATTTT
>TRBV6-5|once|.|TRBJ1-5
CASSFSARQPQHF
TGTGCCAGCAGTTTCTCGGCTCGTCAGCCCCAGCATTTT
>TRBV15|.|.|TRBJ1-3
CATSRDWGHSGNTIYF
TGTGCCACCAGCAGAGATTGGGGCCACTCTGGAAACACCATATATTTT
>TRBV9|.|.|TRBJ2-3
CASSVASGSPDTQYF
TGTGCCAGCAGCGTAGCTTCGGGGAGTCCAGATACGCAGTATTTT
>TRBV24-1|once|.|TRBJ1-3
CATQSGTDPSHTIYF
TGTGCCACCCAGAGCGGGACGGATCCTTCCCACACCATATATTTT
>TRBV12-5|.|.|TRBJ1-1
CASAWGGTEAFF
TGTGCTAGTGCCTGGGGGGGGACTGAAGCTTTCTTT
>TRBV7-2|.|TRBD1|TRBJ2-7
CASSSQGAYEQYF
TGTGCCAGCAGCTCTCAGGGGGCCTACGAGCAGTACTTC
>TRBV27|.|TRBD2|TRBJ2-1
CASSLRGTSGSKYNEQFF
TGTGCCAGCAGTTTACGAGGGACTAGCGGGAGTAAGTACAATGAGCAGTTCTTC
>TRBV5-1|.|.|TRBJ1-2
CASSPHALVANYGYTF
TGCGCCAGCAGCCCTCATGCCCTGGTAGCTAACTATGGCTACACCTTC
>TRBV7-9|.|TRBD2|TRBJ2-7
CASSGGRLAPTYEQYF
TGTGCCAGCAGCGGGGGAAGACTAGCGCCAACCTACGAGCAGTACTTC
>TRBV9|once|TRBD1|TRBJ2-1
CASSVATGAYNEQFF
TGTGCCAGCAGCGTAGCTACAGGGGCTTACAATGAGCAGTTCTTC
>TRBV11-2|.|.|TRBJ1-1
CASSLAPTRQGLEAFF
TGTGCCAGCAGCTTAGCCCCCACTCGGCAGGGGCTTGAAGCTTTCTTT
>TRBV19|.|.|TRBJ2-5
CATSDSGEETQYF
TGTGCCACCTCGGACAGCGGTGAAGAGACCCAGTACTTC
>TRBV4-1|.|TRBD2|TRBJ2-7
CASSQLAGITYEQYF
TGCGCCAGCAGCCAACTAGCGGGGATAACCTACGAGCAGTACTTC
>TRBV11-2|few|.|TRBJ1-4
CASSLSLVNEKLFF
TGTGCCAGCAGCCTCTCCCTCGTCAATGAAAAACTGTTTTTT
>TRBV28|.|TRBD1|TRBJ2-1
CASSLTGFLDEQFF
TGTGCCAGCAGTTTGACAGGGTTCCTGGATGAGCAGTTCTTC
>TRBV5-4|few|.|TRBJ1-3
CASSPGSGDGNTIYF
TGTGCCAGCAGTCCTGGATCAGGGGATGGAAACACCATATATTTT
>TRBV25-1|.|.|TRBJ1-4
CASSEAGREKLFF
TGTGCCAGCAGTGAAGCGGGCAGGGAAAAACTGTTTTTT
>TRBV28|.|.|TRBJ2-5
CASRVDSLRGTQYF
TGTGCCAGCAGGGTGGACAGTTTGAGGGGGACCCAGTACTTC
>TRBV15|.|TRBD2|TRBJ2-1
CAVSLAGGYNEQFF
TGTGCCGTTTCTCTAGCGGGGGGGTACAATGAGCAGTTCTTC
>TRBV14|.|TRBD2|TRBJ2-1
CASSPLAAGTSGGNEQFF
TGTGCCAGCAGCCCCCTAGCCGCCGGGACTAGCGGGGGTAATGAGCAGTTCTTC
>TRBV7-2|.|.|TRBJ1-6
CASSSQGFTLGSPLHF
TGTGCCAGCAGCTCCCAGGGGTTCACCCTCGGGTCACCCCTCCACTTT
>TRBV2|.|TRBD1|TRBJ2-7
CASSGAGTGGLGYF
TGTGCCAGCAGTGGAGCCGGGACAGGGGGCTTAGGGTACTTC
>TRBV6-1|once|.|TRBJ1-2
CASSPPTAYGYTF
TGTGCCAGCAGTCCGCCGACAGCCTATGGCTACACCTTC
>TRBV3-1/TRBV3-2|.|TRBD2|TRBJ2-7
CASSQAGASGSYEQYF
TGTGCCAGCAGCCAAGCTGGGGCTAGCGGGAGCTACGAGCAGTACTTC
>TRBV6-5|.|TRBD2|TRBJ2-1
CATQREGIFNEQFF
TGTGCCACCCAGCGGGAGGGCATTTTCAATGAGCAGTTCTTC
>TRBV18|.|.|TRBJ1-2
CASSPAGGNYGYTF
TGTGCCAGCTCACCGGCCGGGGGAAACTATGGCTACACCTTC
>TRBV6-5|.|.|TRBJ2-1
CATRLYTYNEQFF
TGTGCCACCCGCCTGTACACCTACAATGAGCAGTTCTTC
>TRBV5-6|.|TRBD2|TRBJ2-2
CASTVSGGRGTGELFF
TGTGCCAGCACCGTGTCGGGAGGGCGAGGCACCGGGGAGCTGTTTTTT
>TRBV4-2|.|.|TRBJ2-5
CASSPRLDGETQYF
TGTGCCAGCAGCCCCAGACTAGACGGGGAGACCCAGTACTTC
>TRBV6-5|.|TRBD1|TRBJ2-7
CASGGQGRLYF
TGTGCCAGCGGGGGACAGGGTCGGTTGTACTTC
>TRBV11-1|.|TRBD1|TRBJ1-1
CASSFLPGQGITEAFF
TGTGCCAGCAGCTTTCTACCGGGACAGGGAATCACTGAAGCTTTCTTT
>TRBV6-4|.|.|TRBJ1-5
CASSNDMFQPQHF
TGTGCCAGCAGCAACGACATGTTTCAGCCCCAGCATTTT
>TRBV19|.|TRBD1|TRBJ1-1
CASSGQPNTEAFF
TGTGCCAGCTCGGGACAGCCGAACACTGAAGCTTTCTTT
>TRBV7-8|.|.|TRBJ2-7
CASSFLQGGTYEQYF
TGTGCCAGCAGCTTCCTGCAAGGCGGAACCTACGAGCAGTACTTC
>TRBV24-1|few|TRBD1|TRBJ1-2
CATSTGTGGDYGYTF
TGTGCCACCAGTACCGGGACAGGGGGCGACTATGGCTACACCTTC
>TRBV7-9|.|.|TRBJ2-7
CASSLLTVDTYEQYF
TGTGCCAGCAGCTTACTAACAGTCGATACCTACGAGCAGTACTTC
>TRBV7-6|.|.|TRBJ2-1
CASSFVRFSYNEQFF
TGTGCCAGCAGCTTTGTCAGGTTTAGTTACAATGAGCAGTTCTTC
>TRBV5-4|.|TRBD1|TRBJ1-1
CASSLDRGQWNTEAFF
TGTGCCAGCAGCTTGGACAGGGGACAGTGGAACACTGAAGCTTTCTTT
>TRBV2|.|TRBD2|TRBJ2-1
CASRKLAGGRNEQFF
TGTGCCAGCAGAAAGCTAGCGGGGGGGCGCAATGAGCAGTTCTTC
>TRBV4-2|.|TRBD2|TRBJ2-7
CASSQRTSGYEQYF
TGTGCCAGCAGCCAAAGGACTAGCGGCTACGAGCAGTACTTC
>TRBV3-1/TRBV3-2|.|TRBD1|TRBJ2-2
CASSGTGVSAGELFF
TGTGCCAGCAGTGGAACAGGGGTAAGCGCCGGGGAGCTGTTTTTT